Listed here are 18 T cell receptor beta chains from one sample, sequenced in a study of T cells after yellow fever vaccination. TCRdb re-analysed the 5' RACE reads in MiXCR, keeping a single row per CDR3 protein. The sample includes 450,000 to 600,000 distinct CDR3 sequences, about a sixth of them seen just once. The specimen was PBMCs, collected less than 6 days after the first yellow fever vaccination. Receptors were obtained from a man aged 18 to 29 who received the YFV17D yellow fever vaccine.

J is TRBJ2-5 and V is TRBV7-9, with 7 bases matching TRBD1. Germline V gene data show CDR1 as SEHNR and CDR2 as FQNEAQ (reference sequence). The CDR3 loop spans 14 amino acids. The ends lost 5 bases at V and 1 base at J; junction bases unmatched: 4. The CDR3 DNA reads TGTGCCAGCAGCGAGGGGACAGTCCAAGAGACCCAGTACTTC. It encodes CASSEGTVQETQYF. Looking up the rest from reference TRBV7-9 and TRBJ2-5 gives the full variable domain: DTGVSQNPRHKITKRGQNVTFRCDPISEHNRLYWYRQTLGQGPEFLTYFQNEAQLEKSRLLSDRFSAERPKGSFSTLEIQRTEQGDSAMYLCASSEGTVQETQYFGPGTRLLVL.

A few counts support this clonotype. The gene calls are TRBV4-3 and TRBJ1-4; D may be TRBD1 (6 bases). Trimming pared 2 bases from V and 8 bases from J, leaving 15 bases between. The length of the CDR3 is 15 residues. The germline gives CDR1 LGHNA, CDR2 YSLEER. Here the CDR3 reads CASSQQGRGIEKLFF. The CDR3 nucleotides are TGCGCCAGCAGCCAACAAGGCAGGGGAATAGAAAAACTGTTTTTT.

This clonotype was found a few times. The CDR3 nucleotides read TGTGCCAGCTCACCCTGGGCATCCGACCAAGAGACCCAGTACTTC. Its protein product is CASSPWASDQETQYF. The V and J genes are TRBV18 and TRBJ2-5; D not certain. Germline lookup yields CDR1 KGHSH and CDR2 LQKENI. Trimming shortened V by 3 bases and J by 0 bases, and 11 bases separated the two germline ends. CDR3 length equals 15 residues.

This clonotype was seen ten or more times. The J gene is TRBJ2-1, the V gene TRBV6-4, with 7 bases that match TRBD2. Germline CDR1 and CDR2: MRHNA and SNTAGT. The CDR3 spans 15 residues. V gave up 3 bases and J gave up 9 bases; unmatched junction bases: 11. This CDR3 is CASSELGGSGGEQFF. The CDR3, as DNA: TGTGCCAGCAGTGAATTGGGGGGGTCGGGCGGTGAGCAGTTCTTC.

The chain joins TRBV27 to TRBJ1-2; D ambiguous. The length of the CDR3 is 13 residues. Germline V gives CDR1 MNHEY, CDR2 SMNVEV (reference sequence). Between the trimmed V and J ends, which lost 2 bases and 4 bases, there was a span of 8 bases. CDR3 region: CASSLNPLYGYTF. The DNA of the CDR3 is TGTGCCAGCAGTTTAAACCCCCTCTATGGCTACACCTTC.

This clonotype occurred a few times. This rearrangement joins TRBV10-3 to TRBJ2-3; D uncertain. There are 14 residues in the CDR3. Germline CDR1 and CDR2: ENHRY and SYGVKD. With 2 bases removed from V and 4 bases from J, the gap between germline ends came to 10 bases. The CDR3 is CAISEASRPDTQYF. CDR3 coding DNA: TGTGCCATCAGTGAGGCTTCTAGACCAGATACGCAGTATTTT.

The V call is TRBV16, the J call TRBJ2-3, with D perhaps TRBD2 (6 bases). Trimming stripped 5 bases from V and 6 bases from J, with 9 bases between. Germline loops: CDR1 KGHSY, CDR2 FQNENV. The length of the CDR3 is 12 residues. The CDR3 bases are TGTGCCAGCAGCGGGAGGAGGGATACGCAGTATTTT. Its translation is CASSGRRDTQYF. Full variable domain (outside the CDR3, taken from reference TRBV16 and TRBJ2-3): GEEVAQTPKHLVRGEGQKAKLYCAPIKGHSYVFWYQQVLKNEFKFLISFQNENVFDETGMPKERFSAKCLPNSPCSLEIQATKLEDSAVYFCASSGRRDTQYFGPGTRLTVL.

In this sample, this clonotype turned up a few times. CDR3 amino acids: CAIRTGEGYGYTF. For the CDR3, the DNA is TGTGCCATACGGACAGGGGAGGGCTATGGCTACACCTTC. The chain uses TRBV10-3 and TRBJ1-2; 9 nucleotides agree with TRBD1. V trimming: 9 bases; J trimming: 4 bases; junction bases outside the gene matches: 6. The length of the CDR3 is 13 residues. Germline V CDR1 and CDR2: ENHRY, SYGVKD.

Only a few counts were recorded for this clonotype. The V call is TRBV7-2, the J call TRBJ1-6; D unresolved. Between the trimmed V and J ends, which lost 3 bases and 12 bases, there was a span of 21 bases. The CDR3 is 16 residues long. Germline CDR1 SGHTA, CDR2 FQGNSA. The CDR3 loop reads CASSFTGFSDDGPLHF. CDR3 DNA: TGTGCCAGCAGCTTTACGGGGTTCTCGGATGACGGACCCCTCCACTTT.

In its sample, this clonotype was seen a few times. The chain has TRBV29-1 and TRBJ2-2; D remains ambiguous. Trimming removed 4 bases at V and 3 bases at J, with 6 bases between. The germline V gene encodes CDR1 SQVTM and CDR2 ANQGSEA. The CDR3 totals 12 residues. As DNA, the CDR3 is TGCAGCGTTGTTGGCTACACCGGGGAGCTGTTTTTT. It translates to CSVVGYTGELFF.

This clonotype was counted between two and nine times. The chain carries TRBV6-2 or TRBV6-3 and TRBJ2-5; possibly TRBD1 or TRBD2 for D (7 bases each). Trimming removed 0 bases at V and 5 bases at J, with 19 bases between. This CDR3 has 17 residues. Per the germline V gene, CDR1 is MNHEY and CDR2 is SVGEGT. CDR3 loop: CASSYSPWEGAGETQYF. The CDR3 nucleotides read TGTGCCAGCAGTTACTCCCCTTGGGAGGGGGCAGGGGAGACCCAGTACTTC.

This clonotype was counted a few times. CDR3 sequence (DNA): TGTGCCATCAGTTCAGGGACCCCCAAAAACATTCAGTACTTC. It specifies CAISSGTPKNIQYF. J is TRBJ2-4 and V is TRBV10-3; D assignment may be TRBD1 or TRBD2 (5 bases each). This CDR3 is 14 amino acids long. The V and J ends lost 5 bases and 2 bases respectively, with 10 bases between them. The germline V gene encodes CDR1 ENHRY and CDR2 SYGVKD.

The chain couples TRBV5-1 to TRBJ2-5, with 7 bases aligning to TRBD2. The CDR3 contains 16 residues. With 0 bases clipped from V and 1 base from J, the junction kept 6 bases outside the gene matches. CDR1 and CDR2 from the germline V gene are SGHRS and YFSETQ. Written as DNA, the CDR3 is TGCGCCAGCAGCTTGGAGACTAGCTGGGCCCAAGAGACCCAGTACTTC. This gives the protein CASSLETSWAQETQYF.

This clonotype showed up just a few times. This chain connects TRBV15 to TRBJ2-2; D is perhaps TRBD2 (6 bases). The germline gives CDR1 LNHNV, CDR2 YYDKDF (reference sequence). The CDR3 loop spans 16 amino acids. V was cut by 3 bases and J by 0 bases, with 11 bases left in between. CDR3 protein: CATSSYGGSNTGELFF. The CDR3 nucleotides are TGTGCCACCAGCAGTTACGGGGGTTCGAACACCGGGGAGCTGTTTTTT.

DNA for the CDR3: TGTGCCAGCAGCTTATCCCCAGCCACGGAGCAGTACGTC. Its protein is CASSLSPATEQYV. The chain uses TRBV7-2 and TRBJ2-7; no definite D call. The CDR3 consists of 13 residues. Germline V CDR1 and CDR2: SGHTA, FQGNSA. Trimming removed 2 bases at V and 7 bases at J, with 12 bases between.

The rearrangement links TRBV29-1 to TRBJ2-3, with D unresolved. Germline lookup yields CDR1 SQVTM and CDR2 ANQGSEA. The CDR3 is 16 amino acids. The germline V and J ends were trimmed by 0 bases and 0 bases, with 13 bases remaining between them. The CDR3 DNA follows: TGCAGCGTTGAAGATCCGGTGGGCTTCAGCACAGATACGCAGTATTTT. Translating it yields CSVEDPVGFSTDTQYF.

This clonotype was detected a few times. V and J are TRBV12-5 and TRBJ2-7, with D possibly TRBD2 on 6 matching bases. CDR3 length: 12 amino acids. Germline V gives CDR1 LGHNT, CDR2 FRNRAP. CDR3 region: CASGLVSGELNV. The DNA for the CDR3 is TGTGCTAGTGGTTTGGTATCGGGGGAGCTGAACGTC.

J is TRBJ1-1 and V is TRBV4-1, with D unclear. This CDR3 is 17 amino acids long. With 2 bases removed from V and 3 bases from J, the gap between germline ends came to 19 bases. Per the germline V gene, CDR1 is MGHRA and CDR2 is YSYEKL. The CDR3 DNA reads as TGCGCCAGCAGCCAACGCCCGCCAGACCAAGGTGACACTGAAGCTTTCTTT. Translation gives CASSQRPPDQGDTEAFF.